What follows is one TCR beta chain and its context. Antigen: not known. The data belong to a study of cytomegalovirus exposure and HLA in healthy donors. Per germline, CDR1 KGHSH and CDR2 LQKENI. The CDR3 is made up of 15 amino acids. Losses at the gene ends were 3 bases for V and 5 bases for J; bases not matched to a gene: 0. Study-wide points: It was found in a later analysis that first-cohort TCR clusters tended to co-occur in the 100 to 150 validation repertoires.

The repertoire was sequenced with immunoSEQ multiplex PCR; TCRdb's copy has only in-frame clones and lacks some. The repertoire includes about 240,000 clones, around nine tenths of them detected once, and approximately 2.5% sits in the top ten. This TCR was recovered from a man younger than 30 in good health and CMV-seronegative. This chain links TRBV18 with TRBJ2-1; 14 bases fit TRBD2. The sample consisted of PBMCs. The CDR3, as DNA: TGTGCCAGCTCACCGACTAGCGGGGGGGACAATGAGCAGTTCTTC. It is translated as CASSPTSGGDNEQFF.